A single sample is the source of the 12 T cell receptor beta chains below, sequenced in a study of T cell responses to AZD1222 COVID-19 vaccine. Produced via immunoSEQ multiplex PCR; TCRdb's table is partial and in-frame only. The data contain roughly 93,000 clones, 80% to 90% of them seen just once; the ten biggest clones take up 6.3%. The source material was peripheral blood, sampled on day 0 of AZD1222 vaccination. Every receptor here comes from an adult in good health.

This chain uses TRBV19 with TRBJ1-2, with D uncertain. Trimming removed 3 bases from V and 4 bases from J, with 9 bases in between. The CDR3 is 13 amino acids. CDR1 LNHDA and CDR2 SQIVND come from the germline V gene (reference sequence). CDR3 nucleotide sequence: TGTGCCAGTAGTATCCCGACGGTCTATGGCTACACCTTC. Protein product: CASSIPTVYGYTF.

Judged by abundance, this clone is medium-sized. V and J are TRBV3-1 (or the pseudogene TRBV3-2) and TRBJ1-3; D may be TRBD1 (5 bases). Per germline, CDR1 LGHDT and CDR2 YNNKEL (reference sequence). Between the trimmed V and J ends, which lost 6 bases and 0 bases, there was a span of 12 bases. This CDR3 contains 15 residues. The CDR3 sequence is CASSTGRNSGNTIYF. The CDR3 DNA is TGTGCCAGCAGTACGGGACGTAACTCTGGAAACACCATATATTTT.

This clone was counted a few times. This chain links TRBV19 with TRBJ1-1; TRBD1 is a possible D gene (5 bases). The CDR3 loop spans 13 amino acids. V was pared by 3 bases and J by 7 bases, with 12 bases between. Per germline, CDR1 LNHDA and CDR2 SQIVND (reference sequence). The CDR3 sequence is CASSMAGLIEAFF. DNA for the CDR3: TGTGCCAGTAGTATGGCAGGGCTGATTGAAGCTTTCTTT.

The chain uses TRBV9 and TRBJ1-2, with D perhaps TRBD1 (6 bases). Trimming stripped 2 bases from V and 3 bases from J, with 35 bases between. The CDR3 covers 22 residues. The germline CDR1 and CDR2 sequences are SGDLS and YYNGEE. The CDR3 DNA is TGTGCCAGCAGCGTCGATCCGGGACACACGCCCTCCATTCTGCGGCCCGACTATGGCTACACCTTC. Translating gives CASSVDPGHTPSILRPDYGYTF.

This chain links TRBV4-1 with TRBJ1-4, with D hard to call. This CDR3 has 13 amino acids. V lost 1 base, J lost 8 bases, and 8 bases lay in between. Germline V gene sequence: CDR1 MGHRA, CDR2 YSYEKL. CDR3 DNA: TGCGCCAGCAGCCAAGTCTTTTGGGAAAAACTGTTTTTT. This translates into CASSQVFWEKLFF.

The V and J genes are TRBV30 and TRBJ2-1, with TRBD2 matching 9 bases. CDR3 size: 12 residues. From germline, CDR1 is GTSNPN and CDR2 SVGIG (reference sequence). J lost 9 bases, V lost 3 bases, and 3 bases had no gene match. CDR3: CAWRLAGLEQFF. In nucleotides, the CDR3 is TGTGCCTGGAGGCTAGCGGGGCTTGAGCAGTTCTTC.

This CDR3 is CASSTGPGANVLTF. The DNA of the CDR3 is TGCGCCAGCAGCACAGGGCCTGGGGCCAACGTCCTGACTTTC. The chain has TRBV5-1 and TRBJ2-6; tentatively, D is TRBD1 (6 bases). The ends were cut back, 4 bases at V and 2 bases at J, with 7 bases in the middle. In germline, CDR1 is SGHRS, CDR2 YFSETQ. The CDR3 totals 14 residues.

This clone was seen a handful of times. This chain links TRBV4-3 with TRBJ1-4; 7 nucleotides agree with TRBD1. In germline, CDR1 is LGHNA, CDR2 YSLEER. This CDR3 contains 18 residues. V dropped 0 bases and J dropped 0; count of bases not matched to a gene: 7. The CDR3 nucleotides are TGCGCCAGCAGCCAAGATGGGACAGCTTCTGCAACTAATGAAAAACTGTTTTTT. Protein product: CASSQDGTASATNEKLFF.

The rearrangement links TRBV4-1 to TRBJ2-7, with 14 bases matching TRBD2. Per germline, CDR1 MGHRA and CDR2 YSYEKL. Trimming took 5 bases from V and 2 from J; bases not matched to a gene: 2. The CDR3 is 15 residues long. The CDR3, as DNA: TGCGCCAGCAGCTTGACTAGCGGGAGGGCCTACGAGCAGTACTTC. Translating gives CASSLTSGRAYEQYF.

This clone has just one count. The chain has TRBV11-2 and TRBJ1-5; the D is unclear. The V gene lost 3 bases and the J gene lost 2 bases, with 5 bases spanning the gap. Germline V gene data show CDR1 as SGHAT and CDR2 as FQNNGV. This CDR3 comprises 13 residues. Here the CDR3 reads CASSLSGNQPQHF. For the CDR3, the DNA is TGTGCCAGCAGCTTGTCGGGCAATCAGCCCCAGCATTTT.

The chain links TRBV18 to TRBJ1-1, with D uncertain. V dropped 3 bases and J dropped 6 bases, with 14 bases sitting between them. Germline values: CDR1 KGHSH, CDR2 LQKENI. This CDR3 region has 14 residues. CDR3 DNA sequence: TGTGCCAGCTCACCCCCGGGAGCCTACGCTGAAGCTTTCTTT. Protein product: CASSPPGAYAEAFF.

The V gene is TRBV4-1, the J gene TRBJ2-7; no definite D call. CDR1 is MGHRA, CDR2 YSYEKL, per germline. There are 13 residues in the CDR3. V was pared by 4 bases and J by 5 bases, with 12 bases between. Written as DNA, the CDR3 is TGCGCCAGCAGCCTCGACATGGGCCACGAGCAGTACTTC. Its protein is CASSLDMGHEQYF.